The clone carrying this T cell receptor (beta chain) was seen only a few times. Indicated time point: sample taken at primary tumor resection. Tumor, nontumor lung or frozen PBMC supplied whole RNA that was sequenced unsorted. A single record per CDR3 protein comes from TCRdb applying MiXCR to the 5' RACE reads. The sample has roughly 21,000 distinct CDR3 sequences, over 3% seen once. The germline V gene has CDR1 SGHNT and CDR2 YYREEE (reference sequence). This CDR3 is 12 amino acids long. V lost 3 bases to trimming and J lost 9 bases, with 10 bases between them. The sample comes from a study of spatial heterogeneity in lung cancer.

This sample comprised PBMCs, obtained at surgery. The chain couples TRBV5-4 to TRBJ2-1; D remains ambiguous. The TCR originated in a female donor with early-stage non-small cell lung cancer. CDR3 sequence: CASSWAPGEQFF. CDR3 nucleotide sequence: TGTGCCAGCAGCTGGGCCCCGGGTGAGCAGTTCTTC.